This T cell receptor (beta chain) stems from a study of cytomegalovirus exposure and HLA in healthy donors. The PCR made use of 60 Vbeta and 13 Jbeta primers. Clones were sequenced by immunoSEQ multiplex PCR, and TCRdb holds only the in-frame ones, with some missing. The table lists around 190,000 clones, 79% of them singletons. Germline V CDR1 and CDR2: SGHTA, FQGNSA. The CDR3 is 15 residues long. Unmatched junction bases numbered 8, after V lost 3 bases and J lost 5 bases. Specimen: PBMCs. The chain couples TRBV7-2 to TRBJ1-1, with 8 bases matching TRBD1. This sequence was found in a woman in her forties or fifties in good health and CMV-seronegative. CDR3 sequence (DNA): TGTGCCAGCAGCTTTGAGACAGGGGTGGGGACTGAAGCTTTCTTT. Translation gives CASSFETGVGTEAFF.